Listed below are T cell receptor beta chains from one sample, sequenced in a study of cytomegalovirus exposure and HLA in healthy donors. Method: immunoSEQ multiplex PCR; TCRdb's copy keeps in-frame clones and lacks some. The table has about 81,000 clones, about three quarters seen once. Sample: PBMCs. The receptors were gathered from a man in his fifties in good health and CMV-seropositive. The CDR3 runs from the conserved cysteine through the conserved F or W. A D gene is named only where the DNA matches it firmly. A clone size is listed for some rows: how often the clone was seen (once, few, many), or a class if it is expanded.

TRBJ1-4 | . | TRBV10-1 | . | TGCGCCAGCAGTGAGACCGGGGGAGCTAATGAAAAACTGTTTTTT | CASSETGGANEKLFF
TRBJ2-3 | . | TRBV21-1 | . | TGTGCCAGCAGCAAAGGGAGCGCGGGAGGGGCAGATACGCAGTATTTT | CASSKGSAGGADTQYF
TRBJ1-5 | once | TRBV19 | . | TGTGCCAGTAGTATTATTTCGTGGCAGGTTAGCAATCAGCCCCAGCATTTT | CASSIISWQVSNQPQHF
TRBJ2-7 | . | TRBV2 | . | TGTGCCAGCGTCCGGTCAGGGACACTGACCTACGAGCAGTACTTC | CASVRSGTLTYEQYF
TRBJ1-1 | . | TRBV7-6 | . | TGTGCCAGCAGCCATTCCGAACAGTGGACGGGACTTTCTGAAGCTTTCTTT | CASSHSEQWTGLSEAFF
TRBJ2-7 | once | TRBV7-8 | . | TGTGCCAGCAGCTCGAACGCGGCGGGTCGCGAGCAGTACTTC | CASSSNAAGREQYF
TRBJ2-3 | . | TRBV7-3 | TRBD2 | TGTGCCAGCAGCTCAGGACTAGCGGGAGGGATCACAGATACGCAGTATTTT | CASSSGLAGGITDTQYF
TRBJ2-1 | . | TRBV19 | TRBD2 | TGTGCCAGTAGTCGACTAGCGGGCGGAACTGAGCAGTTCTTC | CASSRLAGGTEQFF
TRBJ2-1 | . | TRBV6-5 | . | TGTGCCAGCAGGACGACAGGCTCCTACAATGAGCAGTTCTTC | CASRTTGSYNEQFF
TRBJ2-7 | . | TRBV5-1 | TRBD1 | TGCGCCAGCAGCTTATGGACAGGGGGGGACGAGCAGTACTTC | CASSLWTGGDEQYF
TRBJ2-5 | . | TRBV15 | . | TGTGCCACCAGCAACTTCCAAGAGACCCAGTACTTC | CATSNFQETQYF
TRBJ1-3 | once | TRBV7-9 | TRBD1 | TGTGCCAGCAGCCGTACCGACAGGGCTGGAAACACCATATATTTT | CASSRTDRAGNTIYF
TRBJ2-1 | . | TRBV2 | TRBD2 | TGTGCCAGCAGTGAACTAGCGGGGAACAATGAGCAGTTCTTC | CASSELAGNNEQFF
TRBJ2-4 | . | TRBV5-1 | . | TGCGCCAGCAGCTTGGGTTTAGAGACACTAGCCAAAAACATTCAGTACTTC | CASSLGLETLAKNIQYF
TRBJ2-1 | . | TRBV2 | TRBD1 | TGTGCCAGCAGTTTTGACAGGGTTTTATACAATGAGCAGTTCTTC | CASSFDRVLYNEQFF
TRBJ1-2 | . | TRBV7-9 | . | TGTGCCAGCAGCTTAGCTGGACAGTACTATGGCTACACCTTC | CASSLAGQYYGYTF
TRBJ2-3 | . | TRBV2 | TRBD2 | TGTGCCAGCAGACGGAGACTAGCGGATACAGATACGCAGTATTTT | CASRRRLADTDTQYF
TRBJ1-2 | . | TRBV4-1 | . | TGCGCCAGCAGCCAAGATCGAACTGATGGCTACACCTTC | CASSQDRTDGYTF
TRBJ2-2 | . | TRBV12-5 | . | TGTGCTAGTGGTCTGCGGCCGAACACCGGGGAGCTGTTTTTT | CASGLRPNTGELFF
TRBJ2-1 | . | TRBV12-5 | . | TGTGCTAGTGGTTTGGTACAGGCTAGGCAGGGCAATAGATACAATGAGCAGTTCTTC | CASGLVQARQGNRYNEQFF
TRBJ2-5 | . | TRBV5-6 | TRBD1 | TGTGCCAGCAGCCGACGAGGACAGGGCGAAGAGACCCAGTACTTC | CASSRRGQGEETQYF
TRBJ1-1 | . | TRBV18 | TRBD1 | TGTGCCAGCTCCCCGACAGGGATGAACACTGAAGCTTTCTTT | CASSPTGMNTEAFF
TRBJ2-7 | . | TRBV4-1 | TRBD1 | TGCGCCAGCAGCCACTACAAGGGGGCGAGTTTCGAGCAGTACTTC | CASSHYKGASFEQYF
TRBJ1-2 | . | TRBV5-1 | TRBD1 | TGCGCCAGCAGCCCATTTGACAGGGGGCCCGACTATGGCTACACCTTC | CASSPFDRGPDYGYTF
TRBJ1-1 | . | TRBV7-6 | . | TGTGCCAGCAGCAACACCCTGGACACTGAAGCTTTCTTT | CASSNTLDTEAFF
TRBJ2-1 | . | TRBV30 | TRBD2 | TGTGCCTGGGAAAAAGGGACTAGCGGAAAAAATGAGCAGTTCTTC | CAWEKGTSGKNEQFF
TRBJ2-1 | few | TRBV5-6 | TRBD2 | TGTGCCAGCAGCTCTTTTCGAGCTAGCGGGTTGGAGAATGAGCAGTTCTTC | CASSSFRASGLENEQFF
TRBJ2-7 | . | TRBV15 | . | TGTGCCACCAGCAGAGATAGGGGCGGGAACTCCTACGAGCAGTACTTC | CATSRDRGGNSYEQYF
TRBJ1-5 | . | TRBV19 | . | TGTGCCAGTAGTAATTCGGGTGAGCCCCAGCATTTT | CASSNSGEPQHF
TRBJ1-5 | . | TRBV5-5 | . | TGTGCCAGCAGCTTGGACAGTGATAGCAATCAGCCCCAGCATTTT | CASSLDSDSNQPQHF
TRBJ2-1 | . | TRBV29-1 | TRBD2 | TGCAGCGCCCTCAGCGGGACTCCGAGCTCCTACAATGAGCAGTTCTTC | CSALSGTPSSYNEQFF
TRBJ1-3 | . | TRBV12-5 | . | TGTGCTAGTGGTTTCAGCTCTGGAAACACCATATATTTT | CASGFSSGNTIYF
TRBJ1-1 | once | TRBV19 | . | TGTGCCAGTAGTATCGCAGGGATGAACACTGAAGCTTTCTTT | CASSIAGMNTEAFF
TRBJ2-5 | once | TRBV7-3 | . | TGTGCCAGCAGCCCGACTAGATGGGAGACCCAGTACTTC | CASSPTRWETQYF
TRBJ1-1 | . | TRBV6-5 | TRBD1 | TGTGCCAGCAGTGGAGATACAGGGGGGACTGAAGCTTTCTTT | CASSGDTGGTEAFF
TRBJ2-7 | . | TRBV6-5 | TRBD2 | TGTGCCAGCAGCAAGAGCGGGAGAAAGGAGCAGTACTTC | CASSKSGRKEQYF
TRBJ1-1 | . | TRBV7-3 | TRBD1 | TGTGCCAGCAGCCCGGGGACAGGGTTATCGCCTGAAGCTTTCTTT | CASSPGTGLSPEAFF
TRBJ2-7 | . | TRBV5-1 | . | TGCGCCAGCAGCTTGATCCCCACTCCCTTCTACGAGCAGTACTTC | CASSLIPTPFYEQYF
TRBJ2-1 | . | TRBV5-6 | . | TGTGCCAGCAGCTACCTGCTGTGGGGAGGGGGCTCCTACAATGAGCAGTTCTTC | CASSYLLWGGGSYNEQFF
TRBJ2-2 | . | TRBV7-9 | TRBD2 | TGTGCCAGCAGCTCCGGACTAGCGGGGGTTACCGGGGAGCTGTTTTTT | CASSSGLAGVTGELFF
TRBJ2-7 | . | TRBV5-5 | . | TGTGCCAGCAGCCTTTATGGGCCTGACAGGTTCTCCTACGAGCAGTACTTC | CASSLYGPDRFSYEQYF
TRBJ1-1 | . | TRBV18 | TRBD1 | TGTGCCAGCTCCCGACAGGGGGGTACTGAAGCTTTCTTT | CASSRQGGTEAFF
TRBJ2-6 | few | TRBV27 | TRBD2 | TGTGCCAGCAGTTTATTAGGGACTAGCGGGATCTCTGGGGCCAACGGCCTGACTTTC | CASSLLGTSGISGANGLTF
TRBJ2-1 | . | TRBV30 | TRBD2 | TGTGCACTAGCGGGAGAAATCAATGAGCAGTTCTTC | CALAGEINEQFF
TRBJ2-1 | . | TRBV15 | TRBD2 | TGTGCCACCAGCAAGACCGGGACTAGATCCTACAATGAGCAGTTCTTC | CATSKTGTRSYNEQFF
TRBJ1-6 | few | TRBV5-1 | TRBD1 | TGCGCCAGCAGCTGGGACAGAGGGACTAATTCACCCCTCCACTTT | CASSWDRGTNSPLHF
TRBJ2-7 | . | TRBV27 | TRBD2 | TGTGCCAGCAATAGCGGGAGCTCCTACGAGCAGTACTTC | CASNSGSSYEQYF
TRBJ2-1 | . | TRBV6-1 | TRBD2 | TGTGCCAGCAGTGCGGACGGGAGGGCCGGAAATGAGCAGTTCTTC | CASSADGRAGNEQFF
TRBJ2-7 | . | TRBV19 | TRBD1 | TGTGCCAGTATTGACCCGCCGGGACAGAGGTACGAGCAGTACTTC | CASIDPPGQRYEQYF
TRBJ2-5 | . | TRBV7-9 | TRBD2 | TGTGCCAGCAGAGGCGGACTAGCGGCCTCCCAAGAGACCCAGTACTTC | CASRGGLAASQETQYF
TRBJ2-3 | . | TRBV7-9 | . | TGTTCCAGCAGCCTAGTCGCAGATACGCAGTATTTT | CSSSLVADTQYF